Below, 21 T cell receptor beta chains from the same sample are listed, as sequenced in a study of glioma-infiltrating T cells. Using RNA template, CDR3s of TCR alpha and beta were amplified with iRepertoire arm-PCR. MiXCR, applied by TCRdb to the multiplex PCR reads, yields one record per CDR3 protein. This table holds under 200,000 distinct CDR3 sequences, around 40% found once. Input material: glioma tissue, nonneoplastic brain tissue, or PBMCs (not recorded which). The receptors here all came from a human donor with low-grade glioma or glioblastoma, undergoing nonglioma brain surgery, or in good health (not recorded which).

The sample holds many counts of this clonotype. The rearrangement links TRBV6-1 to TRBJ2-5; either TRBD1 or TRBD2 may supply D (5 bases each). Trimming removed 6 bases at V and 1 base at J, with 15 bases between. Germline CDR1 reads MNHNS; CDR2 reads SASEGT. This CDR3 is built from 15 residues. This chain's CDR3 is CASRPAGASQETQYF. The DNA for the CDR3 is TGTGCCAGCAGACCCGCCGGGGCCAGCCAAGAGACCCAGTACTTC.

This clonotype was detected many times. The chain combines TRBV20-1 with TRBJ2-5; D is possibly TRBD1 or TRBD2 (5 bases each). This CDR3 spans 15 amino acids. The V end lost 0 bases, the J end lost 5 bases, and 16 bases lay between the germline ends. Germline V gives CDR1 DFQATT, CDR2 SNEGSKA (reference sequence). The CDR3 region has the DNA TGCAGTGCTAGAGATCTCCTGAGGGGCCTGGAGACCCAGTACTTC. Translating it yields CSARDLLRGLETQYF.

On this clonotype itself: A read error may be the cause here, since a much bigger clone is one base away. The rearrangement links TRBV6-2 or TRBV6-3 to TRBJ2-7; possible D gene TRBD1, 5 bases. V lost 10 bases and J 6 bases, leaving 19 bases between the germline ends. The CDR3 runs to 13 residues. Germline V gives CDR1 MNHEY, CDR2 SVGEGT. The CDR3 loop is CAISRRDFREQYF. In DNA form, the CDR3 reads TGTGCCATCAGCCGCAGGGATTTCCGCGAGCAGTACTTC.

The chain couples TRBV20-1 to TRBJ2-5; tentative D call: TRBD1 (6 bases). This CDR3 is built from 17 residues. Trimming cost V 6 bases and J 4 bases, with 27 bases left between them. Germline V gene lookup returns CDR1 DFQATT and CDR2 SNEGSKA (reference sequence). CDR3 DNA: TGCAGTGCCACGAAAACATTAGGGGACAAGCGGAGAGAGACCCAGTACTTC. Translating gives CSATKTLGDKRRETQYF.

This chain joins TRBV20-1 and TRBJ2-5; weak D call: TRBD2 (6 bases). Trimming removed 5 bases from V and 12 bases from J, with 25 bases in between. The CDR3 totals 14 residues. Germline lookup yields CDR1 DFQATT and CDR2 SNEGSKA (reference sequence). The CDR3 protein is CSAVGKGGLETKYF. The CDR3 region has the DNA TGCAGTGCTGTAGGAAAGGGAGGTTTAGAGACTAAGTACTTC.

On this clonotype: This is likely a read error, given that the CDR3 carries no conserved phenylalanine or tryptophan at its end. The CDR3 sequence: CASSLAAYNEQFI. As DNA, the CDR3 is TGTGCCAGCAGCTTAGCAGCTTACAATGAGCAGTTCATC. The V gene is TRBV7-6, the J gene TRBJ2-1; D gene unclear. The CDR3 loop spans 13 amino acids. V lost 0 bases to trimming and J lost 4 bases, with 4 bases between them. In germline, CDR1 is SGHVS, CDR2 FNYEAQ.

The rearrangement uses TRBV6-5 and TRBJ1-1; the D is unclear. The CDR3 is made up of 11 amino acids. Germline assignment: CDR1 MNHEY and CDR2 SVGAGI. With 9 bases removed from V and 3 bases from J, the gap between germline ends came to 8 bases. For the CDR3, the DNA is TGTGCCAGTCGAGAGCACACTGAAGCTTTCTTT. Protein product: CASREHTEAFF.

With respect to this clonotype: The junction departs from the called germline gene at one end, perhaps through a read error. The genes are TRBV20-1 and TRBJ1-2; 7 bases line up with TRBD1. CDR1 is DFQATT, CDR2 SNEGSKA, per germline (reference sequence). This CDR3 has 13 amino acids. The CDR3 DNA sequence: TGCAGTGACTTGGGACAGACAATTTATGGATACACCTTC. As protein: CSDLGQTIYGYTF.

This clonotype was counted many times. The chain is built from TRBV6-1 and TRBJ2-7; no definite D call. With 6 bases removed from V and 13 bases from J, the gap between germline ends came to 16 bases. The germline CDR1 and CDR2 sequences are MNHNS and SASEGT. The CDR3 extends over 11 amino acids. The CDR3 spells CASSELPNLYF. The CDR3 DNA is TGTGCCAGCAGCGAACTTCCGAATCTTTACTTC.

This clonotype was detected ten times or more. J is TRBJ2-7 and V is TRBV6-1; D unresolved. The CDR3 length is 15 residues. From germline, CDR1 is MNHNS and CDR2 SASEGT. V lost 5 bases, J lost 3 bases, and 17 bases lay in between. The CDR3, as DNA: TGTGCCAGCAGTTCTTCCCGTGGCCGCCTCTACGAGCAGTACTTC. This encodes CASSSSRGRLYEQYF.

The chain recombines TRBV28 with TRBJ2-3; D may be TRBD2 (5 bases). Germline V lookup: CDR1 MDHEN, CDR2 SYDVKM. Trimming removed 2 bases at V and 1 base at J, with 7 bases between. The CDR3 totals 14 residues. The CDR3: CASSLMEGTDTQYF. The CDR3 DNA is TGTGCCAGCAGTTTAATGGAGGGCACAGATACGCAGTATTTT.

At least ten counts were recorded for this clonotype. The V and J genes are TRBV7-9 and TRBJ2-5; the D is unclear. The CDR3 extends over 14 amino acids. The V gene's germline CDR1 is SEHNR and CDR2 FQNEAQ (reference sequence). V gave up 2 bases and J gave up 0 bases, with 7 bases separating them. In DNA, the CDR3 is TGTGCCAGCAGCTTATCATCTAACCAAGAGACCCAGTACTTC. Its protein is CASSLSSNQETQYF.

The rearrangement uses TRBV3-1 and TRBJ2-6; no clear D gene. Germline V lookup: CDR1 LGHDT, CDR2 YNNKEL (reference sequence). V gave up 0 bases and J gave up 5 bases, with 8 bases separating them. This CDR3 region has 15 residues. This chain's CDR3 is CASSQDFGRANVLTF. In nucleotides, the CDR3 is TGTGCCAGCAGCCAAGATTTCGGCCGGGCCAACGTCCTGACTTTC.

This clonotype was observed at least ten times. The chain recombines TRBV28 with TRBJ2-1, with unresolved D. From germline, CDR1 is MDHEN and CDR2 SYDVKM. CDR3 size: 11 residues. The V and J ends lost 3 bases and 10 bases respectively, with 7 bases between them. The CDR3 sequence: CASSFIGEQFF. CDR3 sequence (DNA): TGTGCCAGCAGTTTCATAGGGGAGCAGTTCTTC.

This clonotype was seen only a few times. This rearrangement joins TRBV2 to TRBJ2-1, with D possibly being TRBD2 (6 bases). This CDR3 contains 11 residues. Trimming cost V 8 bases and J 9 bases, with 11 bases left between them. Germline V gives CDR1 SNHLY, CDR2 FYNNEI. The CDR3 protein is CASLAYGEQFF. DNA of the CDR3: TGTGCCAGCCTAGCGTACGGTGAGCAGTTCTTC.

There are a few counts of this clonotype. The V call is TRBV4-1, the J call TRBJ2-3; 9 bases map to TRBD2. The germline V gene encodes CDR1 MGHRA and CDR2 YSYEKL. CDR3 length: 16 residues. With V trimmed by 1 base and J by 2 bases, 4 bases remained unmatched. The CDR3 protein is CASSQVVAGVTDTQYF. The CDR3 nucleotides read TGCGCCAGCAGCCAAGTAGTAGCGGGGGTCACAGATACGCAGTATTTT.

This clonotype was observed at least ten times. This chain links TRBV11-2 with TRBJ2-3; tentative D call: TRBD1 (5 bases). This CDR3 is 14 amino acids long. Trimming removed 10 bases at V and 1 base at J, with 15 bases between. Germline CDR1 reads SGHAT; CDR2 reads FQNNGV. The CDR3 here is CATAPDIGTDTQYF. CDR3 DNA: TGTGCCACCGCCCCGGACATCGGCACAGATACGCAGTATTTT.

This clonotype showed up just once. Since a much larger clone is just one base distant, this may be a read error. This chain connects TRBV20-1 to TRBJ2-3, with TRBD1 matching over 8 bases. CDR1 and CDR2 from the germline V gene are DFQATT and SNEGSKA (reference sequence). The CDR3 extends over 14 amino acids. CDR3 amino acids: CSASSGGRGDAQYF. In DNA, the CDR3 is TGCAGTGCTAGTTCAGGGGGCCGGGGAGATGCGCAGTATTTT.

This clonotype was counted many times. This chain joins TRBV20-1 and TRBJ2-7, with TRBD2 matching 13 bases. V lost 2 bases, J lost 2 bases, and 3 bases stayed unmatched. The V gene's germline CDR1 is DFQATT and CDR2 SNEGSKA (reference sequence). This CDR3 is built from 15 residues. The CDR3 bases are TGCAGTGCTAGAAGACTAGCGGGAGGTACCTACGAGCAGTACTTC. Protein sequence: CSARRLAGGTYEQYF.

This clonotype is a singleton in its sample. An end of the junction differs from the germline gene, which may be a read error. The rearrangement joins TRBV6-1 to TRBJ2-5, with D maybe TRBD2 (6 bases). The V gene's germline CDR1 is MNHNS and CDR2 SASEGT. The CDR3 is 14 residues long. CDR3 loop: CASNSEGGEETQYF. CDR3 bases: TGTGCCAGCAACTCCGAGGGAGGAGAAGAGACACAGTACTTC.

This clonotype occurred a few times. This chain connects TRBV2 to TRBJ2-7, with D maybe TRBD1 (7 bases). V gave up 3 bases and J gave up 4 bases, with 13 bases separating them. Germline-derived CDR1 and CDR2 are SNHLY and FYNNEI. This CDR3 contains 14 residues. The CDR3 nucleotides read TGTGCCAGCAGTGAGTCGGCAGGGGGGTACGAGCAGTACTTC. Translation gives CASSESAGGYEQYF. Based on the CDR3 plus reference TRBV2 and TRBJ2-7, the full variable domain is EPEVTQTPSHQVTQMGQEVILRCVPISNHLYFYWYRQILGQKVEFLVSFYNNEISEKSEIFDDQFSVERPDGSNFTLKIRSTKLEDSAMYFCASSESAGGYEQYFGPGTRLTVT.